This TCR beta chain was recorded in a study of shared clonotypes between healthy human individuals. Study outcomes and limitations: For sorted subsets, rarefaction showed incomplete sequencing despite large depth.

The sample holds one count of this clone. What it binds is unknown. Using immunoSEQ multiplex PCR, the repertoire was profiled, and TCRdb retains in-frame clones only, with some absent. Altogether some 2,500,000 clones are present, 90% to 95% being singletons, with the ten largest covering around 0.4%. Germline V gene sequence: CDR1 MDHEN, CDR2 SYDVKM. There are 16 residues in the CDR3. Trimming pared 2 bases from V and 1 base from J, leaving 14 bases between. The sample consisted of naive CD4+ T cells from PBMCs. As for subset: CD45RA+ positively selected. The receptor was derived from a young man in good health. Some clones in this sample may be carry-over from other donors' samples. The chain uses TRBV28 and TRBJ1-2, with TRBD1 as a possible D gene (6 bases). CDR3 in DNA: TGTGCCAGCAGTTTACAGGGGTTACAACTTAACTATGGCTACACCTTC. Translating gives CASSLQGLQLNYGYTF.